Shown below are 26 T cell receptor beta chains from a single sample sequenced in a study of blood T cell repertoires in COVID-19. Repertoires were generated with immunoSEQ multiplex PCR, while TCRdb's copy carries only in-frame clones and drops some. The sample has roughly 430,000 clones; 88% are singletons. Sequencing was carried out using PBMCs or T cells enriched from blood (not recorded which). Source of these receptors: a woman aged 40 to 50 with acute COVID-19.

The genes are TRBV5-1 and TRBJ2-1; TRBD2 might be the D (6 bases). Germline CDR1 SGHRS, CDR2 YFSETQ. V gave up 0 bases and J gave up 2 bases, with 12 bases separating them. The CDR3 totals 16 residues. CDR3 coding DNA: TGCGCCAGCAGCTTGGTGGCGGGGTCGACCTACAATGAGCAGTTCTTC. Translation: CASSLVAGSTYNEQFF.

The CDR3 DNA follows: TGTGCCACCGCAGGGGTCCTAAGCTCTGGAAACACCATATATTTT. Its translation: CATAGVLSSGNTIYF. This sequence joins TRBV24-1 and TRBJ1-3, with D maybe TRBD1 (6 bases). V lost 9 bases and J lost 0, with 14 bases in between. CDR1 and CDR2 (germline): KGHDR, SFDVKD. CDR3 length equals 15 residues.

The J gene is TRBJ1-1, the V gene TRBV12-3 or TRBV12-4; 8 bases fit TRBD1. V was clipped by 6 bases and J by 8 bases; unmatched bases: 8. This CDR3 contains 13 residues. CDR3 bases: TGTGCCAGCAGCCTTACCCGGACAGGGGAAGCTTTCTTT. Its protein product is CASSLTRTGEAFF.

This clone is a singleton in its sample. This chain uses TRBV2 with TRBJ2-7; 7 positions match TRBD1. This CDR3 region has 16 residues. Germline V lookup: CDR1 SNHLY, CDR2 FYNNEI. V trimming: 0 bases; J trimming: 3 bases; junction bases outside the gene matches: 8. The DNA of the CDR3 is TGTGCCAGCAGTGAAGCGAACACGTGGACAGGCTACGAGCAGTACTTC. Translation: CASSEANTWTGYEQYF.

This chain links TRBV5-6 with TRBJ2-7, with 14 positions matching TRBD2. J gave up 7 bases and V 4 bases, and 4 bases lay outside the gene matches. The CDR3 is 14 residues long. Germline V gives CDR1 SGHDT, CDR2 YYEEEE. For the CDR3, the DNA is TGTGCCAGCAGCCGGGGACTAGCGGGGGTTGAGCAGTACTTC. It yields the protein CASSRGLAGVEQYF.

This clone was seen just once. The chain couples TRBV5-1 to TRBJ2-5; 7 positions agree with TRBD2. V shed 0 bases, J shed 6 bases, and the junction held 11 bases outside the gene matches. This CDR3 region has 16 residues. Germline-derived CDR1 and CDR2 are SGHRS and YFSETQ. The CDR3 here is CASSLGLALSAQTQYF. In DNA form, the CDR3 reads TGCGCCAGCAGCTTGGGACTAGCTCTGTCCGCTCAGACCCAGTACTTC.

CDR3 sequence: CASSIRAGGNYGYTF. CDR3 nucleotide sequence: TGTGCCAGCAGCATTAGGGCAGGGGGCAACTATGGCTACACCTTC. V usage is TRBV21-1 and J usage is TRBJ1-2; the DNA was not used to check the table's D call, TRBD1. TRBV21-1 represents a pseudogene. The length of the CDR3 is 15 residues.

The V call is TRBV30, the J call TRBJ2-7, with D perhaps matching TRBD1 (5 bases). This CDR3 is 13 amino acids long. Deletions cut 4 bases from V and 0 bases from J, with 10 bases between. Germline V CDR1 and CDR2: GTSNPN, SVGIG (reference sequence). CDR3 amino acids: CAWTKGYSYEQYF. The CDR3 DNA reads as TGTGCCTGGACGAAGGGGTACTCCTACGAGCAGTACTTC.

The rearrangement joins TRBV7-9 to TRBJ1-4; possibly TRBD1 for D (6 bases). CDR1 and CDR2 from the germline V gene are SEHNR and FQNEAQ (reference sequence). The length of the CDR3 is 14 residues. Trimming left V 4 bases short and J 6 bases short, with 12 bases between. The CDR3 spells CASSWDIQHEKLFF. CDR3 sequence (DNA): TGTGCCAGCAGCTGGGACATCCAGCATGAAAAACTGTTTTTT.

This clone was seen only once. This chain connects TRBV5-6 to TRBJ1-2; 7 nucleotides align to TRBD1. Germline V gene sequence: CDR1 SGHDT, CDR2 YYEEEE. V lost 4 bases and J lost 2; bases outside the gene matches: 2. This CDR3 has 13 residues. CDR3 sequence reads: CASSPGQNYGYTF. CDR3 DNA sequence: TGTGCCAGCAGCCCGGGACAGAACTATGGCTACACCTTC.

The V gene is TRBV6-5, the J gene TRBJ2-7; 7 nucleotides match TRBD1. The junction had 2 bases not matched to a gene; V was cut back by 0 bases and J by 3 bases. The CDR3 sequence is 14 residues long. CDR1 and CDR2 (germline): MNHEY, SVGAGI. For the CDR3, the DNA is TGTGCCAGCAGTTACTCACCAGGGGGCTACGAGCAGTACTTC. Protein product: CASSYSPGGYEQYF.

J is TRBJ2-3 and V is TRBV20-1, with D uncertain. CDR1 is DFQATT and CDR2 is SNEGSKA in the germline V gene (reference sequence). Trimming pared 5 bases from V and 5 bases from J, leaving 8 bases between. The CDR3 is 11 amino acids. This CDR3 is CSAQLGDTQYF. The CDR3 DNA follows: TGCAGTGCTCAACTCGGAGATACGCAGTATTTT.

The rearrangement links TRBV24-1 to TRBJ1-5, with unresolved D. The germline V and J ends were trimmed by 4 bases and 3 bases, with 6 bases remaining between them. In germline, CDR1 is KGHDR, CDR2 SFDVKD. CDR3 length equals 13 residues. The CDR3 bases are TGTGCCACCAGTGAGGGAGACAATCAGCCCCAGCATTTT. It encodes CATSEGDNQPQHF.

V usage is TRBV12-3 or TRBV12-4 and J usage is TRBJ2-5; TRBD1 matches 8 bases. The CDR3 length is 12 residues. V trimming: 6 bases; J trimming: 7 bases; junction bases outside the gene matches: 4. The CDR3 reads CASRDGTGTQYF. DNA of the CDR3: TGTGCCAGCAGGGACGGGACAGGGACCCAGTACTTC.

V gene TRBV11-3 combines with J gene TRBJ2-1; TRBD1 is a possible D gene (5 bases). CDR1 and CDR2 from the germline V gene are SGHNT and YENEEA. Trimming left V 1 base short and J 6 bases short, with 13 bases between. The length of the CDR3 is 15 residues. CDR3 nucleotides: TGTGCCAGCAGCTTAGGGGGCTCTGGAAGCAATGAGCAGTTCTTC. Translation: CASSLGGSGSNEQFF.

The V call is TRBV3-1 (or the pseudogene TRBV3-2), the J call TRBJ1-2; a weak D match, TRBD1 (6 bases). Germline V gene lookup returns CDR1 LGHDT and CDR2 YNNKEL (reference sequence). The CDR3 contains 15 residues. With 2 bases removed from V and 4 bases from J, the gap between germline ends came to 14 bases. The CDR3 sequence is CASSQRGGAGYGYTF. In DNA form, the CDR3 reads TGTGCCAGCAGCCAAAGGGGGGGCGCCGGCTATGGCTACACCTTC.

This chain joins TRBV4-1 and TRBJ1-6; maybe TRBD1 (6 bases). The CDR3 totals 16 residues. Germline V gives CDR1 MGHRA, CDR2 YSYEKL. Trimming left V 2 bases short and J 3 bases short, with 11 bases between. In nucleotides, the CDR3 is TGCGCCAGCAGCCAACCGGACAGAGACTATAATTCACCCCTCCACTTT. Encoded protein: CASSQPDRDYNSPLHF.

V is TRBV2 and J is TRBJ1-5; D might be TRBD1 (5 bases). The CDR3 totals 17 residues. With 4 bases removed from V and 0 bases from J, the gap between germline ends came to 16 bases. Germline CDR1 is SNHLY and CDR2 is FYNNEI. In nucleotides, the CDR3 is TGTGCCAGCAGTGCGACAGATAAGTACTATAGCAATCAGCCCCAGCATTTT. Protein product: CASSATDKYYSNQPQHF.

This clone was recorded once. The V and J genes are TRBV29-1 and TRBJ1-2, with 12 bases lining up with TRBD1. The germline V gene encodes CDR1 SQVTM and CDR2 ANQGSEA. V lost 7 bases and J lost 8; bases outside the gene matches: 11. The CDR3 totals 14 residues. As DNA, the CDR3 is TGCAGCGCTGGGGGACAGGGGGCTGGGTACGGCTACACCTTC. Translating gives CSAGGQGAGYGYTF.

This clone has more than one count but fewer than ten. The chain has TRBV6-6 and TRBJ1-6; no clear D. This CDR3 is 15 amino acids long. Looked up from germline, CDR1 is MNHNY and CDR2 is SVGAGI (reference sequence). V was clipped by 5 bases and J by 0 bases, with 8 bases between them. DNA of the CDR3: TGTGCCAGCAGTAGTATTAGCTCCTATAATTCACCCCTCCACTTT. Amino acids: CASSSISSYNSPLHF.

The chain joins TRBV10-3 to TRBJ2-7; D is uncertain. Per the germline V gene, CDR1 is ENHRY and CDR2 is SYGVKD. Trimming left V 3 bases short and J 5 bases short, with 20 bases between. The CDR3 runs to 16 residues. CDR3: CAISDSLRGRSDEQYF. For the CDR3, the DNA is TGTGCCATCAGTGACTCTTTGCGTGGTCGTTCGGACGAGCAGTACTTC.

The CDR3 DNA sequence: TGTGCTAGTGGTTTGGTACTGGTTCCTCCGCACGGGACACCCCATGGCTACACCTTC. It translates to CASGLVLVPPHGTPHGYTF. This sequence joins TRBV12-5 and TRBJ1-2; TRBD1 might be the D (6 bases). Germline CDR1 reads LGHNT; CDR2 reads FRNRAP. Trimming took 0 bases from V and 6 from J, leaving 26 bases between them. There are 19 residues in the CDR3.

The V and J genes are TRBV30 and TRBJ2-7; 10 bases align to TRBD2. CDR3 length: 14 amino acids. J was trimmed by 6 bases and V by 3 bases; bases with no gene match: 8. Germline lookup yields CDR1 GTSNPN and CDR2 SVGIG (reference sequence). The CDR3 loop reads CAWSFSGGAREQYF. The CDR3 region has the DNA TGTGCCTGGAGCTTCAGCGGGGGGGCTCGCGAGCAGTACTTC.

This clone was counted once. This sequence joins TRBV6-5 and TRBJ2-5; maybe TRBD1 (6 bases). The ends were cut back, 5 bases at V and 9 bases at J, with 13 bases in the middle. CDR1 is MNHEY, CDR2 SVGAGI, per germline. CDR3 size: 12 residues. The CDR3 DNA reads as TGTGCCAGCAGTCCTACCCGACAGGCCCAGTACTTC. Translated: CASSPTRQAQYF.

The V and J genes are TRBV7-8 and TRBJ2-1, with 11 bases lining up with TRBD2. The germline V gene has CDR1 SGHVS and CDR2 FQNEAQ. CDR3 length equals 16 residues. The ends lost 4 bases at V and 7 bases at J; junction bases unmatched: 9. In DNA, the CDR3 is TGTGCCAGCAGCTCTCACATAGCGGGGGGGCTAAATGAGCAGTTCTTC. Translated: CASSSHIAGGLNEQFF.

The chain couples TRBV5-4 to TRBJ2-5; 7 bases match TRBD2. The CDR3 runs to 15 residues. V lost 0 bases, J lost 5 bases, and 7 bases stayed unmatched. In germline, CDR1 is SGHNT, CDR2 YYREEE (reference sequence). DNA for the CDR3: TGTGCCAGCAGCTTGGTGGGACTAATCCAGGAGACCCAGTACTTC. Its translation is CASSLVGLIQETQYF.